This TCR beta chain was sequenced during a study of cytomegalovirus exposure and HLA in healthy donors. Overall study context: A data release that came early held 80 million or so unique TCRs from HLA-typed donors. Caucasian-associated ancestry cluster membership applied to about four fifths of 300 to 450 genotyped donors. Study-wide points: With DRB1 most and HLA-C fewest, TCR association rates differed between HLA loci in a later analysis.

CDR1 and CDR2 (germline): SGHTA, FQGNSA. The CDR3 runs 14 residues. The V end lost 6 bases, the J end lost 4 bases, and 12 bases lay between the germline ends. Amplification used 60 Vbeta primers and 13 Jbeta primers. Clones were sequenced by immunoSEQ multiplex PCR, and TCRdb holds only the in-frame ones, with some missing. The sample lists 140,000 to 150,000 clones, over 70% occurring once. As concerns this clone: Its cognate antigen is unknown.

Sample: PBMCs. The receptor was derived from a man younger than 40 in good health and CMV-seronegative. The chain recombines TRBV7-2 with TRBJ2-2; unclear D gene. In DNA, the CDR3 is TGTGCCAGCAGGCTCGGGTCGGGCACCGGGGAGCTGTTTTTT. Translated: CASRLGSGTGELFF.